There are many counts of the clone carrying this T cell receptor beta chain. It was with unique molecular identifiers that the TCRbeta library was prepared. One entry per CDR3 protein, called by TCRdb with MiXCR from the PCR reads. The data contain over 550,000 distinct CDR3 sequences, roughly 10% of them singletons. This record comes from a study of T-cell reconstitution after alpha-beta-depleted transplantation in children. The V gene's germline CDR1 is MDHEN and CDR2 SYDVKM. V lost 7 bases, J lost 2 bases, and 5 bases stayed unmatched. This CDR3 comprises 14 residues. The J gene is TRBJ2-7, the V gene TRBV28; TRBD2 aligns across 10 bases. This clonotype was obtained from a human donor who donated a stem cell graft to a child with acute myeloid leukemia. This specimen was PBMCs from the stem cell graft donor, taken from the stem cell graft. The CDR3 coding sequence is TGTGCCAGCATCCCTAGCGGGAGTACCTACGAGCAGTACTTC. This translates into CASIPSGSTYEQYF.